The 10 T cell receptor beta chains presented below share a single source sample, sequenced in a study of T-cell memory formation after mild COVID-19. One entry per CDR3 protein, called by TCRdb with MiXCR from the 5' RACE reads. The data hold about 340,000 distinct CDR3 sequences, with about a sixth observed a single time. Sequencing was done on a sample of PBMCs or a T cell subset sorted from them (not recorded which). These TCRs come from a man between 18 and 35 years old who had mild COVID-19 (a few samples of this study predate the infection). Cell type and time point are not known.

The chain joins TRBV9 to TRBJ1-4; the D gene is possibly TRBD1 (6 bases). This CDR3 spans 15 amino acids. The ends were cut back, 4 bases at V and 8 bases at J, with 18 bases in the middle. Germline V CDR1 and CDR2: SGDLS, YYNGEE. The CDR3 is CASSNQEGGREKLFF. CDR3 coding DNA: TGTGCCAGCAGCAACCAGGAAGGGGGACGGGAAAAACTGTTTTTT.

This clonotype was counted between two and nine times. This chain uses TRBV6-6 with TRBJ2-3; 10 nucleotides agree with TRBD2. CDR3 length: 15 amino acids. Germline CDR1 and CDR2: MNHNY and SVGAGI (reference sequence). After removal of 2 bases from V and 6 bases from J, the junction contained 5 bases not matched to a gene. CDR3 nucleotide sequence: TGTGCCAGCAGTTACCGAGCGGGGGGGCGGGATACGCAGTATTTT. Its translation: CASSYRAGGRDTQYF.

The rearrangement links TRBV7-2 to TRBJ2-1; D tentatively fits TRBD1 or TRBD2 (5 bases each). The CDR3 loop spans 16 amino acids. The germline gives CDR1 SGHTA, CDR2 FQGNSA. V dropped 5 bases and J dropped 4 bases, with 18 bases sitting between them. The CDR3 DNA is TGTGCCAGCAGCCGCCCTCCGGGGCTGATTTACAATGAGCAGTTCTTC. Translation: CASSRPPGLIYNEQFF.

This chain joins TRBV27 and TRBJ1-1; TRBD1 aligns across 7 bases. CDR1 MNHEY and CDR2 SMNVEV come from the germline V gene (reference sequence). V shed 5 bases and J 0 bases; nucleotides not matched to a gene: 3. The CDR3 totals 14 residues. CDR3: CASSTTGMNTEAFF. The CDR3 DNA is TGTGCCAGCAGTACGACAGGGATGAACACTGAAGCTTTCTTT.

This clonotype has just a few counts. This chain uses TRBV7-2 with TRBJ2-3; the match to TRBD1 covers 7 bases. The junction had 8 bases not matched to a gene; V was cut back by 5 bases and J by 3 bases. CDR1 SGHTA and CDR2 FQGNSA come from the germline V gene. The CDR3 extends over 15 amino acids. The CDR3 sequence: CASSPQGQVTDTQYF. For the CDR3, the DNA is TGTGCCAGCAGCCCACAGGGGCAGGTGACAGATACGCAGTATTTT.

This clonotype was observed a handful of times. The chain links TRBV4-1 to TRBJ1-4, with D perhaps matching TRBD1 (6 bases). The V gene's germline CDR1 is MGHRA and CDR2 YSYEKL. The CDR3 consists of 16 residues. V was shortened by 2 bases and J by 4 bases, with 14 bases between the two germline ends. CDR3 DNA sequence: TGCGCCAGCAGCCAAAACAGGGTTCGCAGTAATGAAAAACTGTTTTTT. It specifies CASSQNRVRSNEKLFF.

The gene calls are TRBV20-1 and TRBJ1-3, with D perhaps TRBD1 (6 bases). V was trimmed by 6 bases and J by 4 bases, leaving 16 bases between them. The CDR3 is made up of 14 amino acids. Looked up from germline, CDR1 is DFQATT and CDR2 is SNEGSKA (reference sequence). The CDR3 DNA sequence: TGCAGTGCACAGGGACTCCGAGAGGGAAACACCATATATTTT. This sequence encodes CSAQGLREGNTIYF.

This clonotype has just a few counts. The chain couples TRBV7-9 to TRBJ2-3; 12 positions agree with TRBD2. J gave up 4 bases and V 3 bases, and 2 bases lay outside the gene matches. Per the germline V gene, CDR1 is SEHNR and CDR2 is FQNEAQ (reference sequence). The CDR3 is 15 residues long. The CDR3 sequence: CASSFGLAGPDTQYF. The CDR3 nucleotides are TGTGCCAGCAGCTTTGGACTAGCGGGGCCAGATACGCAGTATTTT.

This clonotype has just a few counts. CDR3 nucleotides: TGTGCCAGCAGTTGGGGGGGATCGAACACCGGGGAGCTGTTTTTT. Translating it yields CASSWGGSNTGELFF. The V gene is TRBV6-2 or TRBV6-3, the J gene TRBJ2-2, with 7 bases aligning to TRBD2. The length of the CDR3 is 15 residues. The junction had 2 bases not matched to a gene; V was cut back by 4 bases and J by 0 bases. Germline CDR1 and CDR2: MNHEY and SVGEGT.

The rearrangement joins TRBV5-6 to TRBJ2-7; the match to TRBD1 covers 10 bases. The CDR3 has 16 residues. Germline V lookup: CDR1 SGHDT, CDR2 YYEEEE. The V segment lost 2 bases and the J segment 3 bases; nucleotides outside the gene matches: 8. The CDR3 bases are TGTGCCAGCAGCTTTGGGACAGGGGTATTGGGCTACGAGCAGTACTTC. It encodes CASSFGTGVLGYEQYF.